The entry that follows covers one TCR beta chain sequence. The target antigen is unknown. The data were obtained in a study of cytomegalovirus exposure and HLA in healthy donors. Points from the study as a whole: At a 0.05 false discovery rate, a later analysis found 15,000 to 20,000 TCR beta sequences to be associated with HLA alleles.

Per the germline V gene, CDR1 is MNHEY and CDR2 is SVGAGI. The CDR3 contains 14 residues. Trimming took 6 bases from V and 10 from J, leaving 16 bases between them. The PCR contained 60 Vbeta and 13 Jbeta primers. The table came from immunoSEQ multiplex PCR; TCRdb's copy has only in-frame clones and leaves some out. Of around 150,000 clones detected, just over 65% appear once; the ten largest clones hold 5.5% to 7%. This rearrangement joins TRBV6-5 to TRBJ1-6, with TRBD1 as a possible D gene (6 bases). This receptor was obtained from a woman aged 55-75 years in good health and CMV-seronegative. The sequenced material came from PBMCs. The chain's CDR3 is CASSHRAEGSPLHF. In DNA, the CDR3 is TGTGCCAGCAGCCACAGGGCTGAGGGATCACCCCTCCACTTT.